This T cell receptor (beta chain) was captured in a study of T-cell memory formation after mild COVID-19. Study as a whole: Clustering of TCRs was largely donor specific. The study's findings and limits: Clones contracting over day 15 to 85 were CD4/CD8 balanced, with later expanders leaning CD4+. Mainly in CM and EM were contracting CD4+ clones; CD8+ were in EMRA. Memory from before infection featured some responding clones, which suggests cross-reactive memory joined.

This clonotype was seen more than once but under ten times. Its matching antigen is unknown. TCRdb processed the 5' RACE reads anew with MiXCR; each CDR3 protein has one entry. The data show roughly 100,000 distinct CDR3 sequences, with roughly 12% seen just once and about 27% held by the top ten. V was pared by 6 bases and J by 7 bases, with 13 bases between. The length of the CDR3 is 12 residues. The material sequenced was PBMCs or a T cell subset sorted from them (not recorded which). The receptor comes from an adult woman who had mild COVID-19 (a few samples of this study predate the infection). Cell type and time point are not known. V is TRBV12-3 or TRBV12-4 and J is TRBJ2-7; D remains unclear. CDR3 in DNA: TGTGCCAGCAGCCCAGGCCGGGCGGAGCAGTACTTC. Amino acid sequence: CASSPGRAEQYF.